The present T cell receptor beta chain was sequenced within a study of blood T cell repertoires in COVID-19. About the study: Acute-phase and convalescent COVID-19 samples originated in the United States, Italy and Spain. Sample material is recorded as cDNA or gDNA derived from T cells, B-cell-depleted T cells, or PBMCs.

This CDR3 spans 14 amino acids. J was trimmed by 8 bases and V by 8 bases; bases with no gene match: 15. Germline values: CDR1 SQVTM, CDR2 ANQGSEA. In the original analysis: Reference gene primers were amplified, and this amplification served to estimate nucleated cell counts. Data came from immunoSEQ multiplex PCR; TCRdb stores just in-frame clones and leaves some out. V and J calls plus clone size are reproduced from that table; the DNA served to infer D and trimming. The sample shows 180,000 or so clones, roughly 84% of them seen only once. The sequence was collected from an elderly woman with acute or convalescent COVID-19. The sequencing sample was made of peripheral blood. The chain recombines TRBV29-1 with TRBJ2-1; 7 positions agree with TRBD2. The CDR3 loop reads CSSIRREGRHEQFF. CDR3 sequence (DNA): TGCAGCTCCATAAGGAGGGAGGGCCGGCATGAGCAGTTCTTC.